This TCR beta chain derives from a study of cytomegalovirus exposure and HLA in healthy donors. General study findings and limits: Clonal expansion, a later analysis showed, was greater in HLA-associated TCR beta chains than in equally common others.

Comment on this clone: What it binds is not known.

A multiplex PCR was run with 60 Vbeta primers and 13 Jbeta primers. Generated by immunoSEQ multiplex PCR, the TCRdb table keeps only in-frame clones and is missing some. This sample's clone table lists about 130,000 clones. The CDR3 is made up of 15 amino acids. Germline CDR1 MNHNY, CDR2 SVGAGI (reference sequence). The junction had 8 bases not matched to a gene; V was cut back by 4 bases and J by 4 bases. Sequenced material: PBMCs. The V gene is TRBV6-6, the J gene TRBJ2-7; TRBD1 matches at 9 bases. This sequence was found in a man aged 18 to 35 in good health and CMV-seronegative. DNA for the CDR3: TGTGCCAGCAGTTCCTGGACAGGGGAAGGTTACGAGCAGTACTTC. This encodes CASSSWTGEGYEQYF.